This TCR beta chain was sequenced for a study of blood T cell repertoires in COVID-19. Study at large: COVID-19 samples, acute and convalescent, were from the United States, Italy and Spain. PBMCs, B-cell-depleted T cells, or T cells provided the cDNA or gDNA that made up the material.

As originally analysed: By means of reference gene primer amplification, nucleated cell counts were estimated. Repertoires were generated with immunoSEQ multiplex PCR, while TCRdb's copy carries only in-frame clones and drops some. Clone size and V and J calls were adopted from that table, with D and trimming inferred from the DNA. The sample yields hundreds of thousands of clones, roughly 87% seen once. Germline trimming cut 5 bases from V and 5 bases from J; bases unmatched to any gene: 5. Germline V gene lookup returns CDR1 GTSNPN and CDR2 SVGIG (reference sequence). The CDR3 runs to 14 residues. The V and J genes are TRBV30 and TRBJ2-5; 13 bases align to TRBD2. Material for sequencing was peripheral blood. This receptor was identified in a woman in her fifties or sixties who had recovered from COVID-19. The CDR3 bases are TGTGCCTGGTGCCTGACTAGCGGGGGGGAGACCCAGTACTTC. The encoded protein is CAWCLTSGGETQYF.